Given below is one T cell receptor (beta chain) in context. The antigen remains unidentified. TCR beta cDNA was generated via 5'RACE template switching incorporating UMIs. TCRdb re-called the 5' RACE reads and gives one entry per CDR3 protein, without DNA. Reported are approximately 440,000 distinct CDR3 sequences; the ten largest clones contain 1.4%. These data are taken from a study of T cells expressing NK-cell markers. Study overall: Just one sequenced donor of eight was HCMV-seronegative, while seven were seropositive. Study observations and caveats: A few of the donors also had these clonotypes leading their CD3+CD56-NKG2C+ fraction.

CDR3 length: 11 residues. From germline, CDR1 is SGHDT and CDR2 YYEEEE. The sequenced sample was blood T cells: a sorted CD56 or NKG2C T cell subset, CD4+ or CD8+ T cells, or bulk PBMC T cells (not recorded which). This clonotype originated in a woman in her forties or fifties in good health. J is TRBJ2-7 and V is TRBV5-6. The chain's CDR3 is CASSVNYEQYF. The variable domain in full, completed from reference TRBV5-6 and TRBJ2-7, reads DAGVTQSPTHLIKTRGQQVTLRCSPKSGHDTVSWYQQALGQGPQFIFQYYEEEERQRGNFPDRFSGHQFPNYSSELNVNALLLGDSALYLCASSVNYEQYFGPGTRLTVT.